This T cell receptor beta chain was sequenced during a study of shared clonotypes between healthy human individuals. Study-level results: Large sequencing depth failed to make sorted-subset sequencing complete, rarefaction showed.

CD8 cells regarded as naive lacked CD45RO, were positively chosen for CCR7, and omitted terminally differentiated effector memory CD45RA+ cells. The genomic DNA of each subset was split evenly across several immunoSEQ plates. Some clones are missing from TCRdb's copy, which holds only in-frame ones; the method was immunoSEQ multiplex PCR. The data hold about 2 million clones, with approximately 94% observed a single time. Remarks on this clone: Its target is unknown.

Deletions cut 3 bases from V and 0 bases from J, with 8 bases between. The CDR3 sequence is 14 residues long. Looked up from germline, CDR1 is SGHVS and CDR2 is FQNEAQ. V gene TRBV7-8 combines with J gene TRBJ1-1; the D is unclear. The specimen was naive CD8+ T cells sorted from blood. The source of this sequence is a man aged 18 to 35 in good health. The CDR3 loop reads CASSLSPMNTEAFF. The CDR3 bases are TGTGCCAGCAGCTTGTCACCAATGAACACTGAAGCTTTCTTT.